This is a list of T cell receptor beta chains from one sample in a study of monozygotic twins with inflammatory bowel disease. From the 5' RACE reads, TCRdb lists one entry per CDR3 protein and no DNA. The clone table shows 400,000 or so distinct CDR3 sequences, with the ten largest holding approximately 2.4%. Sequencing was done on a sample of blood. These receptors originate from a human donor with ulcerative colitis or Crohn's disease, or a healthy co-twin of an affected twin (not recorded which). Both conserved end residues are part of each CDR3.

v_gene	j_gene	CDR3aa
TRBV11-1	TRBJ2-6	CASSPRTGGVGANVLTF
TRBV7-8	TRBJ2-1	CASSYSTNEQFF
TRBV20-1	TRBJ1-2	CSASAGTGEDGYTF
TRBV9	TRBJ2-2	CASSALSRGKGTGELFF
TRBV7-9	TRBJ2-3	CASSLAEIVGTDTQYF
TRBV5-1	TRBJ2-1	CASSLAPGGSGVNEQFF
TRBV18	TRBJ2-4	CASSSGAPGDIQYF
TRBV7-2	TRBJ1-1	CASSLDRKAFF
TRBV7-9	TRBJ1-2	CASSLGQYGYTF
TRBV5-1	TRBJ1-3	CASSLWDRDNTIYF
TRBV20-1	TRBJ2-2	CSAWVWSNTGELFF
TRBV6-1	TRBJ2-2	CASSLLAGVITGELFF
TRBV20-1	TRBJ2-3	CSASQITDTQYF
TRBV6-5	TRBJ1-2	CASSYRKDRAYGYTF
TRBV5-6	TRBJ2-5	CASSSLLAATETQYF
TRBV18	TRBJ2-3	CASSLSVGTDTQYF
TRBV10-3	TRBJ2-2	CAITEDAGELFF
TRBV7-9	TRBJ2-3	CASSPLAGGPDTQYF
TRBV5-1	TRBJ2-5	CASSYRAVETQYF
TRBV5-1	TRBJ1-1	CASSLSREGLHTEAFF
TRBV6-1	TRBJ1-3	CASSFDREKNTIYF
TRBV4-1	TRBJ1-4	CASSQGQTTNEKLFF
TRBV7-2	TRBJ2-2	CASSLGGAQGNTGELFF
TRBV7-3	TRBJ2-2	CASSLLSTNTGELFF
TRBV29-1	TRBJ1-1	CSVGGDYTEAFF
TRBV6-1	TRBJ2-7	CASTDTFNRARGQYF
TRBV20-1	TRBJ2-7	CSAEKGIEEQYF
TRBV5-1	TRBJ1-1	CASDVGDRVNTEAFF
TRBV12-3/TRBV12-4	TRBJ1-5	CASSPSRGTGSNQPQHF
TRBV12-3/TRBV12-4	TRBJ2-3	CASSETRGRTDTQYF
TRBV28	TRBJ2-3	CASSPRSGRLPTDTQYF
TRBV4-3	TRBJ2-1	CASSQEFGTLRDNEQFF
TRBV5-1	TRBJ1-1	CASSWMGGTEAFF
TRBV28	TRBJ1-2	CASSARRHGYGYTF
TRBV20-1	TRBJ2-4	CSAVPILAKNIQYF
TRBV10-3	TRBJ1-4	CAISESNRGGSATNEKLFF
TRBV20-1	TRBJ1-2	CSAREEINYGYTF
TRBV7-9	TRBJ1-1	CATSGGVDTEAFF
TRBV20-1	TRBJ2-2	CSAAQSTGELFF
TRBV9	TRBJ2-5	CASSVEGVGETQYF
TRBV5-6	TRBJ1-1	CASSPWTGGEGTEAFF
TRBV5-4	TRBJ2-4	CASSLWENIQYF
TRBV5-1	TRBJ1-1	CASSSAGRTMNTEAFF
TRBV19	TRBJ1-1	CASSDTANTEAFF
TRBV7-2	TRBJ1-1	CASSLWTGVPNTEAFF
TRBV2	TRBJ1-2	CASKVLRDGYGYTF
TRBV7-3	TRBJ2-5	CASSVTGDQETQYF
TRBV5-6	TRBJ2-1	CASSSRTGEAYNEQFF
TRBV27	TRBJ2-6	CASSPAGASGADVLTF
TRBV5-4	TRBJ2-3	CASSSSPAADTQYF
TRBV7-2	TRBJ2-2	CASSPSNAGELFF
TRBV2	TRBJ1-3	CASSEGRGLIGNTIYF
TRBV7-9	TRBJ2-2	CASPKKDRTFGGELFF
TRBV11-2	TRBJ2-7	CASTVSGSHYEQYF
TRBV4-3	TRBJ2-3	CASSQREGTDTQYF
TRBV12-3/TRBV12-4	TRBJ2-7	CASSLGQATYEQYF
TRBV9	TRBJ2-3	CASSVDRTGKDKDTQYF
TRBV7-8	TRBJ2-3	CASSLGLAGDRTDTQYF
TRBV28	TRBJ1-2	CASSLFRPDYGYTF
TRBV5-4	TRBJ1-2	CASSTGALGYGYTF